The 4 T cell receptor beta chains presented below share a single source sample, sequenced in a study of pediatric ulcerative colitis (dated by TCRdb to between 2019 and 2020). Libraries were made using the immunoSEQ multiplex PCR assay. TCRdb limited this immuneACCESS table to in-frame rearrangements with V and J called. A share of clones is missing; checked studies link under half to unresolved V genes, and the rest is unexplained. The sample table shows over 10,000 clones, and 60% to 80% are seen once. Of the sample, roughly 4.5% falls within the top ten clones. During colonoscopy, one to two rectal pinch biopsies were obtained for research purposes. Material: gut tissue. Receptor source: a boy aged 5-17 years who was a control in a study of pediatric ulcerative colitis.

The V and J genes are TRBV10-3 and TRBJ2-1; D tentatively reads TRBD1 or TRBD2 (6 bases each). This CDR3 has 15 amino acids. The ends were cut back, 0 bases at V and 9 bases at J, with 15 bases in the middle. Germline loops: CDR1 ENHRY, CDR2 SYGVKD. CDR3 bases: TGTGCCATCAGTGAGTCGAATCCGGGGGCGGGTGAGCAGTTCTTC. Translated: CAISESNPGAGEQFF.

V usage is TRBV5-1 and J usage is TRBJ1-1, with TRBD1 identical over 7 bases. In germline, CDR1 is SGHRS, CDR2 YFSETQ. The CDR3 runs 15 residues. Trimming removed 4 bases from V and 1 base from J; junction bases left unmatched: 7. The CDR3 DNA is TGCGCCAGCAGCCAAAGACAGGGCCCGAACACTGAAGCTTTCTTT. Amino acid sequence: CASSQRQGPNTEAFF. Full variable domain (rest looked up from reference TRBV5-1 and TRBJ1-1): KAGVTQTPRYLIKTRGQQVTLSCSPISGHRSVSWYQQTPGQGLQFLFEYFSETQRNKGNFPGRFSGRQFSNSRSEMNVSTLELGDSALYLCASSQRQGPNTEAFFGQGTRLTVV.

The count of this clone is one. The chain combines TRBV4-2 with TRBJ2-5, with D unclear. Trimming stripped 0 bases from V and 5 bases from J, with 13 bases between. Germline values: CDR1 LGHNA, CDR2 YNFKEQ. The CDR3 extends over 15 amino acids. This CDR3 reads CASSQEGGSGETQYF. In nucleotides, the CDR3 is TGTGCCAGCAGCCAAGAAGGCGGCTCCGGGGAGACCCAGTACTTC.

The V and J genes are TRBV13 and TRBJ1-6, with 8 positions matching TRBD1. V was clipped by 6 bases and J by 7 bases; unmatched bases: 11. The germline V gene encodes CDR1 PRHDT and CDR2 FYEKMQ (reference sequence). CDR3 length: 16 amino acids. DNA of the CDR3: TGTGCCAGCAGACCCTGGCGACAGGGGAGGAATTCACCCCTCCACTTT. This codes for CASRPWRQGRNSPLHF.